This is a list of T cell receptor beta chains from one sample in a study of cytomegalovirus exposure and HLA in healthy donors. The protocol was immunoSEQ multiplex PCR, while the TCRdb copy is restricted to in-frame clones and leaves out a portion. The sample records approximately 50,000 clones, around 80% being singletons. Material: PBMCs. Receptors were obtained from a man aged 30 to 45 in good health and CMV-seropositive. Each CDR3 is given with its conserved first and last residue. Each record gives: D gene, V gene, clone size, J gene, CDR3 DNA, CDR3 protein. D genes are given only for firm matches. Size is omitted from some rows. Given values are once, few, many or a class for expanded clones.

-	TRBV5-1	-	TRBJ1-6	TGCGCCAGCAGCCAAGACAATTTTAATTCACCCCTCCACTTT	CASSQDNFNSPLHF
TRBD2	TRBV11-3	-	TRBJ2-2	TGTGCCAGCAGCGTCACTAGCGGGGGGATCGACACCGGGGAGCTGTTTTTT	CASSVTSGGIDTGELFF
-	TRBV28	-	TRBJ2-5	TGTGCCAGCAGTTTACTACAAGAGACCCAGTACTTC	CASSLLQETQYF
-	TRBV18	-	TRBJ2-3	TGTGCCAGCTCACTATTGCGGGGGCCGGCAGATACGCAGTATTTT	CASSLLRGPADTQYF
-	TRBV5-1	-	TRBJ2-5	TGCGCCAGCAGCTTGGCCCGGGTAGGAGGGGTCGGGGAGACCCAGTACTTC	CASSLARVGGVGETQYF
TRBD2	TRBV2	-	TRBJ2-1	TGTGCCAGCAGTGATCTTCCCCGCGGGGGGGTGGCCTACAATGAGCAGTTCTTC	CASSDLPRGGVAYNEQFF
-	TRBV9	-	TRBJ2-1	TGTGCCAGCAGCGTGGGGGGACCCTACAATGAGCAGTTCTTC	CASSVGGPYNEQFF
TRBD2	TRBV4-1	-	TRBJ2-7	TGTGCCAGCAGCCAAGAGAGGACTAGCCCTATCTACGAGCAGTACTTC	CASSQERTSPIYEQYF
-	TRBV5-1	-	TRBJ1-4	TGCGCCAGCAGCTTGGCCGGAGAGGGAGGAGGGCCGAAACTGTTTTTT	CASSLAGEGGGPKLFF
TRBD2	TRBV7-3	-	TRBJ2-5	TGTGCCAGCAGCTCCGCGACTAGCCCGGAGACCCAGTACTTC	CASSSATSPETQYF
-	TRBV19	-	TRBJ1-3	TGTGCCAGTAGGGGAGGGGACCTCAACTCTGGAAACACCATATATTTT	CASRGGDLNSGNTIYF
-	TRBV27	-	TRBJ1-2	TGTGCCAGCAGTTTGAACAGGGATGAAAATGGCTACACCTTC	CASSLNRDENGYTF
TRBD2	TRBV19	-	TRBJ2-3	TGTGCCAGTAGTATAGTGCCAAGCGGGGGGACCCAAGGGACGCAGTATTTT	CASSIVPSGGTQGTQYF
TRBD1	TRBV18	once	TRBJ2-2	TGTGCCAGCTCACTGTTGGGACAGCGATACACCGGGGAGCTGTTTTTT	CASSLLGQRYTGELFF
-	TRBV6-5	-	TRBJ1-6	TGTGCCAGCAGTTTTGGACAAAGCTATAATTCACCCCTCCACTTT	CASSFGQSYNSPLHF
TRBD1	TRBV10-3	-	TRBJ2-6	TGTGCCAGCCGACCCGGGACAGGGGCCGACTCTGGGGCCAACGTCCTGACTTTC	CASRPGTGADSGANVLTF
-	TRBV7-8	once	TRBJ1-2	TGTGCCAGCAGCTTAGTGGTTCGGGTTCGGGGACTCGGCTATGGCTACACCTTC	CASSLVVRVRGLGYGYTF
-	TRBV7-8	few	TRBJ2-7	TGTGCCAGCAGCTTAGCGGGACAAGCCTACGAGCAGTACTTC	CASSLAGQAYEQYF
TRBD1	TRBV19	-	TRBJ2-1	TGTGCCAGTAGTGCCGGGACAGGGGCTGAGCAGTTCTTC	CASSAGTGAEQFF
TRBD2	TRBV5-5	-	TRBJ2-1	TGTGCCAGCAGCTTGGGGTTGCGGGGGGGTTACAATGAGCAGTTCTTC	CASSLGLRGGYNEQFF
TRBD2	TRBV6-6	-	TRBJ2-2	TGTGCCAGCACCGGGACTAGCGGGGGGAACACCGGGGAGCTGTTTTTT	CASTGTSGGNTGELFF
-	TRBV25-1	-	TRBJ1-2	TGTGCCAGCAGTGATGTCAGGGGATCTCATGGCTACACCTTC	CASSDVRGSHGYTF
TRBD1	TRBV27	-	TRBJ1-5	TGTGCCAGCAGTCCGACAGGGTTCAATCAGCCCCAGCATTTT	CASSPTGFNQPQHF
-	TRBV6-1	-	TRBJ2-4	TGTGCCAGCAGTGGAGGGGCCAAAAACATTCAGTACTTC	CASSGGAKNIQYF
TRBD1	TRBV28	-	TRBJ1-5	TGTGCCAGCAGTTTAGAGATCGGCGGGACAGGGACCCAGCCCCAGCATTTT	CASSLEIGGTGTQPQHF
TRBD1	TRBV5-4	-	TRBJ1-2	TGTGCCAGCAGCCAGGGACAGACGGTCTCCGGTGGCTACACCTTC	CASSQGQTVSGGYTF
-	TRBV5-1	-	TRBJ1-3	TGCGCCAGCAGCTTGCTCACAGCCGGAACTGGAAACACCATATATTTT	CASSLLTAGTGNTIYF
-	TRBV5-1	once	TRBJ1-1	TGCGCCAGCAGAAAAGCCGGGGGGGGGAACACTGAAGCTTTCTTT	CASRKAGGGNTEAFF
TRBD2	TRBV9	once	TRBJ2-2	TGTGCCAGCAGCTCTTTCGGGGGGGCCCGGAGGGAGCTGTTTTTT	CASSSFGGARRELFF
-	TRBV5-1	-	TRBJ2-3	TGCGCCAGCAGGACGGGGGTCACAGATACGCAGTATTTT	CASRTGVTDTQYF
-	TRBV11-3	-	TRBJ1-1	TGTGCCAGCAGCCCAAGCACGGGGAGCACTGAAGCTTTCTTT	CASSPSTGSTEAFF
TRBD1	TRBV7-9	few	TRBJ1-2	TGTGCCAGCAGCTTAGTAGCAGGGGGCGACTATGGCTACACCTTC	CASSLVAGGDYGYTF
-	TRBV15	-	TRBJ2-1	TGTGCCACCAGCAGAGATGGAAGGGGTAATGAGCAGTTCTTC	CATSRDGRGNEQFF
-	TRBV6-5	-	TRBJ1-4	TGTGCCAGCAGTTATCAGGGATTAACTAATGAAAAACTGTTTTTT	CASSYQGLTNEKLFF
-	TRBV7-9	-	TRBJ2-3	TGTGCCAGCAGCTTAGCAGGGGTCCCCACAGATACGCAGTATTTT	CASSLAGVPTDTQYF
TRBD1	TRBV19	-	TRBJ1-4	TGTGCCACCACAGACAGGGGAGCTAATGAAAAACTGTTTTTT	CATTDRGANEKLFF
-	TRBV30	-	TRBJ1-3	TGTGCCTGGTCCCGTGGGACTGACGGAAACACCATATATTTT	CAWSRGTDGNTIYF
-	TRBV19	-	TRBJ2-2	TGTGCCAGTAGTATATCACAGGGTATAAACACCGGGGAGCTGTTTTTT	CASSISQGINTGELFF
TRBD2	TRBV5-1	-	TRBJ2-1	TGCGCCAGCAGCCTACCGGGACTAGCGGGGGGGCCAAATGAGCAGTTCTTC	CASSLPGLAGGPNEQFF
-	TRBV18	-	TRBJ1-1	TGTGCCAGCTTACTGACAGGACACACTGAAGCTTTCTTT	CASLLTGHTEAFF
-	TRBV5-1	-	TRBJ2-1	TGCGCCAGCAGCTTGCCAGGGTCCTACTACAATGAGCAGTTCTTC	CASSLPGSYYNEQFF
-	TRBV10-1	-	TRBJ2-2	TGCGCCAGCAGTGATGCCGGGACACCACCCGGGGAGCTGTTTTTT	CASSDAGTPPGELFF
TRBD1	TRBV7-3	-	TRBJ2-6	TGTGCCAGCAGCCCCCAAGGACAGGGGTCAAGCTCTGGGGCCAACGTCCTGACTTTC	CASSPQGQGSSSGANVLTF
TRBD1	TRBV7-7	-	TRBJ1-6	TGTGCCAGCAGCTTAGACAGGGGTGGTTCACCCCTCCACTTT	CASSLDRGGSPLHF
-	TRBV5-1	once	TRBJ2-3	TGCGCCAGCAGCTTAGGCGGGGTCAGCACAGATACGCAGTATTTT	CASSLGGVSTDTQYF
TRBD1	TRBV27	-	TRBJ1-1	TGTGCCAGCAGTTGGACAGGGCCGAACACTGAAGCTTTCTTT	CASSWTGPNTEAFF
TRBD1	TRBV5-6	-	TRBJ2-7	TGTGCCAGCAGCTTGGGGGTACAGGGGATAGCCAACGAGCAGTACTTC	CASSLGVQGIANEQYF
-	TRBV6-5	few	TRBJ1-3	TGTGCCAGCAGTTACGAGGACTCTGGAAACACCATATATTTT	CASSYEDSGNTIYF
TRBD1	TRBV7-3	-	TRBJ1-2	TGTGCCAGCAGCCAAAGGGACAGCAGGGATGGCTACACCTTC	CASSQRDSRDGYTF
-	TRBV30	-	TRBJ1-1	TGTGCCTGTGAACAAGGAGGGAATACTGAAGCTTTCTTT	CACEQGGNTEAFF
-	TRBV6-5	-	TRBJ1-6	TGTGCCAAAAACAGAAGCAAAGCTTTTTCACCCCTCCACTTT	CAKNRSKAFSPLHF
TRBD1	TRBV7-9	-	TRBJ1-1	TGTGCCAGCAGCGCACCGGGACAGGCCCTTCTATCTGAAGCTTTCTTT	CASSAPGQALLSEAFF
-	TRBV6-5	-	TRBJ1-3	TGTGCCAGCAGCCTTGGAAACACCATATATTTT	CASSLGNTIYF
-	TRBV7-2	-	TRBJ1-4	TGTGCCAGCAGCTTAGAGACCAGCGCCGTTAATGAAAAACTGTTTTTT	CASSLETSAVNEKLFF